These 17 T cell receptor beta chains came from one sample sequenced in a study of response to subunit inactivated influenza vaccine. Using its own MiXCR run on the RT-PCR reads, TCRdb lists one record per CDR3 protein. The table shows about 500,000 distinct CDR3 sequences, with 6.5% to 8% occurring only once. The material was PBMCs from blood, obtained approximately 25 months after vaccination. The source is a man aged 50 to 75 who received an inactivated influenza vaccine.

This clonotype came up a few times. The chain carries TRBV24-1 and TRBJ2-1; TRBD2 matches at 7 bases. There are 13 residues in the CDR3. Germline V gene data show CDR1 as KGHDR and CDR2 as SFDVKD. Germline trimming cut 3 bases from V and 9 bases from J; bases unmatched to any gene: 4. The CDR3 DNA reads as TGTGCCACCAGTGATGGGGGGGTCGGTGAGCAGTTCTTC. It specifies CATSDGGVGEQFF.

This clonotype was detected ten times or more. This CDR3 reads CASSIDQMGQETQYF. The CDR3, as DNA: TGTGCCAGTAGTATAGATCAGATGGGACAAGAGACCCAGTACTTC. This chain joins TRBV19 and TRBJ2-5; no definite D call. The CDR3 runs 15 residues. The V end lost 0 bases, the J end lost 2 bases, and 10 bases lay between the germline ends. Germline V lookup: CDR1 LNHDA, CDR2 SQIVND (reference sequence). The full variable domain, in which reference TRBV19 and TRBJ2-5 provide the parts outside the CDR3, is DGGITQSPKYLFRKEGQNVTLSCEQNLNHDAMYWYRQDPGQGLRLIYYSQIVNDFQKGDIAEGYSVSREKKESFPLTVTSAQKNPTAFYLCASSIDQMGQETQYFGPGTRLLVL.

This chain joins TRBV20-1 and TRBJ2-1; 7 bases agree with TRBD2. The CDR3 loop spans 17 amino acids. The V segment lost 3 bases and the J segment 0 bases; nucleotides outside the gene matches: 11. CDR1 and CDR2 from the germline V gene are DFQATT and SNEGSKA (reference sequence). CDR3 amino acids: CSARAPSGGSSYNEQFF. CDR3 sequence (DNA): TGCAGTGCTAGGGCGCCCTCTGGCGGGAGCTCCTACAATGAGCAGTTCTTC.

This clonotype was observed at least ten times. The chain's CDR3 is CASSPLDRVTYTQYF. The DNA for the CDR3 is TGCGCCAGCAGCCCCCTGGACAGGGTCACTTATACGCAGTATTTT. This sequence joins TRBV5-1 and TRBJ2-3; 8 bases line up with TRBD1. V trimming: 4 bases; J trimming: 7 bases; junction bases outside the gene matches: 11. The CDR3 loop spans 15 amino acids. Per the germline V gene, CDR1 is SGHRS and CDR2 is YFSETQ.

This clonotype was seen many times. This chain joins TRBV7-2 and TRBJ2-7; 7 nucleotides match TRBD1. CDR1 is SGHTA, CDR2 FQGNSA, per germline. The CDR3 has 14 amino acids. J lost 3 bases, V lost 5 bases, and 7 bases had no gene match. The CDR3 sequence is CASSATAGGYEQYF. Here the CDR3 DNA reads TGTGCCAGCAGCGCCACGGCAGGGGGCTACGAGCAGTACTTC.

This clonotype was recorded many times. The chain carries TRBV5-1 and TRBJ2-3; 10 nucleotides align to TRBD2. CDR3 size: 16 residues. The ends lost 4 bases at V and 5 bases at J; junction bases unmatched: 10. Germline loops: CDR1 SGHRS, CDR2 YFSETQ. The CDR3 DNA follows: TGCGCCAGCAGCAAGGTGCTAGCGGGAGATGTAGATACGCAGTATTTT. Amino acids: CASSKVLAGDVDTQYF.

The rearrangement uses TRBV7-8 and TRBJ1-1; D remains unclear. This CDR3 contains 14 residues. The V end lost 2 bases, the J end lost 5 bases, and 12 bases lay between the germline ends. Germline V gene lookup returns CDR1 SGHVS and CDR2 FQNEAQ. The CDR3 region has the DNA TGTGCCAGCAGCTTAACTACAGCCAGGACTGAAGCTTTCTTT. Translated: CASSLTTARTEAFF.

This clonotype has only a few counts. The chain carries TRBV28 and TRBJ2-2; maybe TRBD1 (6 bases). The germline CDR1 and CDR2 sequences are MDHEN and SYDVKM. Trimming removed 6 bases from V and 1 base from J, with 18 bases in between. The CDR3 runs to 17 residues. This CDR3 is CASRELSDRQNTGELFF. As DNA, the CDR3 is TGTGCCAGCAGAGAACTGTCGGACAGACAGAACACCGGGGAGCTGTTTTTT.

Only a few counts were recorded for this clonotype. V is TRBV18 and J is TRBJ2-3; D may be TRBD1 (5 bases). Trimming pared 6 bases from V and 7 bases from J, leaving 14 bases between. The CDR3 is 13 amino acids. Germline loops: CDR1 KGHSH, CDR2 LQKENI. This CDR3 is CASSATVGYTQYF. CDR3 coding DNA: TGTGCCAGCTCGGCGACAGTAGGGTATACGCAGTATTTT.

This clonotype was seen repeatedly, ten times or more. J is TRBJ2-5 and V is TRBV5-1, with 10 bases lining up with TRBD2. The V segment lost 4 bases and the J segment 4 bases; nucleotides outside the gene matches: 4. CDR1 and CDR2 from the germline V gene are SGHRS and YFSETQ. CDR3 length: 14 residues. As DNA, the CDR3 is TGCGCCAGCAGCGGGACTAGCGTTGGAGAGACCCAGTACTTC. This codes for CASSGTSVGETQYF.

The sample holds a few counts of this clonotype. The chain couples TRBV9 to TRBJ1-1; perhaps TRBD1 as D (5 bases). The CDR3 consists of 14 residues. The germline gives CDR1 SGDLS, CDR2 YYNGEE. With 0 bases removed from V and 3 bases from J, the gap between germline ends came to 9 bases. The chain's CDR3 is CASSVGQGHTEAFF. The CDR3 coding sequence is TGTGCCAGCAGCGTAGGTCAGGGCCACACTGAAGCTTTCTTT.

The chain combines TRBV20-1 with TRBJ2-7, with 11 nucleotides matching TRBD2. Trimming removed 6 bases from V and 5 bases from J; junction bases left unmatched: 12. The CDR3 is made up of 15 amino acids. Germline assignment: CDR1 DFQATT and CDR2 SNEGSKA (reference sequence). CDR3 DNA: TGCAGTGCGACAATTACTAGCGGGAGTCCCCACGAGCAGTACTTC. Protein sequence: CSATITSGSPHEQYF.

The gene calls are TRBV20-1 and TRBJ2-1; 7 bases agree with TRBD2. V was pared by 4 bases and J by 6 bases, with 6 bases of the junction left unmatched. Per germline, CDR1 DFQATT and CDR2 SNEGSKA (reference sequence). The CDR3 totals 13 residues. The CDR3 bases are TGCAGTGCTAATCGGGGGGTCATCAATGAGCAGTTCTTC. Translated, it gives CSANRGVINEQFF.

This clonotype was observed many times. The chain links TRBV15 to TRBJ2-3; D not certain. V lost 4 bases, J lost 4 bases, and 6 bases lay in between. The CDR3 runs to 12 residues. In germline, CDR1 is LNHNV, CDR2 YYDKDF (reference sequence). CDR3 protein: CATSNSADTQYF. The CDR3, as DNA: TGTGCCACCAGCAACTCTGCAGATACGCAGTATTTT.

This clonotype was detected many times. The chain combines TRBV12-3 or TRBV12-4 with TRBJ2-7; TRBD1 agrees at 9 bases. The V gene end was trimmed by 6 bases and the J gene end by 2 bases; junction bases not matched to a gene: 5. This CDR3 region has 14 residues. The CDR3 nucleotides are TGTGCCAGCAGAGGGACAGGGAGACCCTACGAGCAGTACTTC. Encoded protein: CASRGTGRPYEQYF.

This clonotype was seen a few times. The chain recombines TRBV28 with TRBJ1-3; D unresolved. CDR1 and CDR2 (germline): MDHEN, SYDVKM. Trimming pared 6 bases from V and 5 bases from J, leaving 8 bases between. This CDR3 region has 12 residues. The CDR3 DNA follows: TGTGCCAGCAGCACAGTACGAAACACCATATATTTT. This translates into CASSTVRNTIYF.

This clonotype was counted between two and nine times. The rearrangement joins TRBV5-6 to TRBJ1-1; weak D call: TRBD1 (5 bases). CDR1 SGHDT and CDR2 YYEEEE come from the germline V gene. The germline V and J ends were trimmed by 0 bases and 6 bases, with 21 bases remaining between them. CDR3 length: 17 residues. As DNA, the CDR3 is TGTGCCAGCAGCTTGGTTGGGGCAGGGAGGGGTGAAGCTGAAGCTTTCTTT. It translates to CASSLVGAGRGEAEAFF.